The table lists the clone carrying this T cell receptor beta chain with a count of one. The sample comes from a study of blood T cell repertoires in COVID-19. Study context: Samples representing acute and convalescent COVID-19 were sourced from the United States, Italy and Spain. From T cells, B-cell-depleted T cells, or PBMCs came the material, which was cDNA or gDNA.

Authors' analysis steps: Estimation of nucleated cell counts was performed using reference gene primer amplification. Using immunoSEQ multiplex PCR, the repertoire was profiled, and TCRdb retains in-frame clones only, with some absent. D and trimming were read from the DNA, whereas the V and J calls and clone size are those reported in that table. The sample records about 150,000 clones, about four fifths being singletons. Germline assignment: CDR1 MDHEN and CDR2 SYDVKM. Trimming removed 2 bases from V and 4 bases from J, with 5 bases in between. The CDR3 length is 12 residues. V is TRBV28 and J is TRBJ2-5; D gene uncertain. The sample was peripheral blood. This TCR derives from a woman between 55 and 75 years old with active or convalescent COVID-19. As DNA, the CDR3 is TGTGCCAGCAGTTTAAACGGAGAGACCCAGTACTTC. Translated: CASSLNGETQYF. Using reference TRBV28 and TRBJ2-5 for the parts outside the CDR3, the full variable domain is DVKVTQSSRYLVKRTGEKVFLECVQDMDHENMFWYRQDPGLGLRLIYFSYDVKMKEKGDIPEGYSVSREKKERFSLILESASTNQTSMYLCASSLNGETQYFGPGTRLLVL.